The rows below give T cell receptor beta chains drawn from one sample of a study of human T cells and chemical hapten exposure. One entry per CDR3 protein results from TCRdb running MiXCR on the RACE reads. This table has 370,000 or so distinct CDR3 sequences, roughly 4.8% appearing once. The sequencing used whole blood, collected in connection with sensitization to the hapten diphenylcyclopropenone (DPC). The receptors here all came from a woman aged 45-60 years with alopecia areata. Some clones in this sample may be carry-over from other donors' samples. The CDR3 runs from the conserved cysteine through the conserved F or W. A D gene is named only where the DNA matches it firmly. Expanded clones get a size class; other rows say once, few or many, or leave the size out.

d_call: TRBD1; v_call: TRBV27; j_call: TRBJ1-5; clone_size: many; cdr3_nt: TGTGCCAGCAGTTTATCCCGACAGGGGCAGCCCCAGCATTTT; cdr3_aa: CASSLSRQGQPQHF
d_call: .; v_call: TRBV12-3/TRBV12-4; j_call: TRBJ1-3; clone_size: few; cdr3_nt: TGTGCCAGCAGTTTCTCCGGGACCTCTGGATTTGGAAACACCATATATTTT; cdr3_aa: CASSFSGTSGFGNTIYF
d_call: .; v_call: TRBV4-1; j_call: TRBJ1-5; clone_size: many; cdr3_nt: TGCGCCAGCAGCCAAGATCAAGCACAGGGAGGCAATCAGCCCCAGCATTTT; cdr3_aa: CASSQDQAQGGNQPQHF
d_call: .; v_call: TRBV2; j_call: TRBJ2-3; clone_size: many; cdr3_nt: TGTGCCAGCAGTGATGTCGGGCGGGCGCTGGGGGCAGATACGCAGTATTTT; cdr3_aa: CASSDVGRALGADTQYF
d_call: .; v_call: TRBV28; j_call: TRBJ2-7; clone_size: many; cdr3_nt: TGTGCCAGCAGCTTGAACTTCTACGAGCAGTACTTC; cdr3_aa: CASSLNFYEQYF
d_call: TRBD1; v_call: TRBV20-1; j_call: TRBJ1-1; clone_size: many; cdr3_nt: TGCAGTGCTAGGGGAGGACAGGGCGACACTGAAGCTTTCTTT; cdr3_aa: CSARGGQGDTEAFF
d_call: TRBD1; v_call: TRBV6-6; j_call: TRBJ1-5; clone_size: many; cdr3_nt: TGTGCCAGCAGTGCCGGGACAGGGAGGGGCAATCAGCCCCAGCATTTT; cdr3_aa: CASSAGTGRGNQPQHF
d_call: .; v_call: TRBV6-6; j_call: TRBJ1-4; clone_size: many; cdr3_nt: TGTGCCAGCAGTTCTCGATCAGCAACTAATGAAAAACTGTTTTTT; cdr3_aa: CASSSRSATNEKLFF
d_call: TRBD1; v_call: TRBV20-1; j_call: TRBJ2-7; clone_size: .; cdr3_nt: TGCAGTGCTTGGACAGGGACCGAGCAGTACTTC; cdr3_aa: CSAWTGTEQYF
d_call: .; v_call: TRBV20-1; j_call: TRBJ2-3; clone_size: many; cdr3_nt: TGCAGTGCTCTTCCCGGCACAGATACGCAGTATTTT; cdr3_aa: CSALPGTDTQYF
d_call: TRBD2; v_call: TRBV27; j_call: TRBJ2-7; clone_size: .; cdr3_nt: TGTGCCAGCAGTATATGGACTAGCGGGGGCTACGAGCAGTACTTC; cdr3_aa: CASSIWTSGGYEQYF
d_call: .; v_call: TRBV3-1; j_call: TRBJ2-3; clone_size: .; cdr3_nt: TGTGCCAGCAGCCAAGATGGAGGCCACCCGGGCGATACGCAGTATTTT; cdr3_aa: CASSQDGGHPGDTQYF
d_call: TRBD1; v_call: TRBV6-2/TRBV6-3; j_call: TRBJ2-6; clone_size: few; cdr3_nt: TGTGCCAGCAGCAGAGACAGGGAACTCTCTGGGGCCAACGTCCTGACTTTC; cdr3_aa: CASSRDRELSGANVLTF
d_call: TRBD2; v_call: TRBV6-2/TRBV6-3; j_call: TRBJ2-1; clone_size: few; cdr3_nt: TGTGCCAGCAGTGCTAGCGGGAGTGGGAATGAGCAGTTCTTC; cdr3_aa: CASSASGSGNEQFF
d_call: .; v_call: TRBV6-2/TRBV6-3; j_call: TRBJ1-5; clone_size: many; cdr3_nt: TGTGCCAGCAGTTACTCGTCCAGGGATCAGCCCCAGCATTTT; cdr3_aa: CASSYSSRDQPQHF
d_call: TRBD2; v_call: TRBV7-8; j_call: TRBJ2-3; clone_size: many; cdr3_nt: TGTGCCAGCTTGCCGGTAGGGCTAGCGGGAGGGCCAACAGATACGCAGTATTTT; cdr3_aa: CASLPVGLAGGPTDTQYF
d_call: .; v_call: TRBV25-1; j_call: TRBJ2-1; clone_size: many; cdr3_nt: TGTGCCAGCCACGGGACGGTCGATCAAGATGAGCAGTTCTTC; cdr3_aa: CASHGTVDQDEQFF
d_call: TRBD2; v_call: TRBV9; j_call: TRBJ2-3; clone_size: .; cdr3_nt: TGTGCCAGCAGCGCAAGGACTAGCGGGGAATCCACAGATACGCAGTATTTT; cdr3_aa: CASSARTSGESTDTQYF
d_call: .; v_call: TRBV20-1; j_call: TRBJ2-6; clone_size: few; cdr3_nt: TGCAGTGCCACCGACAAGGCCGGGGCCAACGTCCTGACTTTC; cdr3_aa: CSATDKAGANVLTF
d_call: .; v_call: TRBV12-5; j_call: TRBJ2-5; clone_size: many; cdr3_nt: TGTGCTAGTGGCCCGGTCGCTACTCAAGAGACCCAGTACTTC; cdr3_aa: CASGPVATQETQYF
d_call: TRBD2; v_call: TRBV7-2; j_call: TRBJ2-1; clone_size: .; cdr3_nt: TGTGCCAGCAGCCCCCAGGGACTAGCGGGAGAGCAGTTCTTC; cdr3_aa: CASSPQGLAGEQFF
d_call: TRBD1; v_call: TRBV6-5; j_call: TRBJ1-1; clone_size: few; cdr3_nt: TGTGCCAGCAGTAACAGGGGTGAAGCTTTCTTT; cdr3_aa: CASSNRGEAFF
d_call: .; v_call: TRBV28; j_call: TRBJ2-7; clone_size: few; cdr3_nt: TGTGCCAGCAGCTCCCCTTTTCGGGAGCAGTACTTC; cdr3_aa: CASSSPFREQYF
d_call: .; v_call: TRBV29-1; j_call: TRBJ1-2; clone_size: .; cdr3_nt: TGCAGCGTTGCCCGGACGGAAAATGGCTATGGCTACACCTTC; cdr3_aa: CSVARTENGYGYTF
d_call: TRBD1; v_call: TRBV28; j_call: TRBJ2-7; clone_size: .; cdr3_nt: TGTGCCAGTCGACAGGGTATCAACGAGCAGTACTTC; cdr3_aa: CASRQGINEQYF
d_call: TRBD2; v_call: TRBV6-5; j_call: TRBJ2-1; clone_size: .; cdr3_nt: TGTGCCAGCATTCCGGGACTAGCGGGAGGTGAGCAGTTCTTC; cdr3_aa: CASIPGLAGGEQFF
d_call: TRBD2; v_call: TRBV6-6; j_call: TRBJ2-1; clone_size: many; cdr3_nt: TGTGCCAGCAGTTATAGTCTAGCGGGAGGGAATGAGCAGTTCTTC; cdr3_aa: CASSYSLAGGNEQFF
d_call: .; v_call: TRBV29-1; j_call: TRBJ1-2; clone_size: many; cdr3_nt: TGCAGCGTTGAAGACCGCTATGGCTACACCTTC; cdr3_aa: CSVEDRYGYTF
d_call: .; v_call: TRBV11-2; j_call: TRBJ1-1; clone_size: .; cdr3_nt: TGTGCCAGCAGGGGAAAGTCCGACACTGAAGCTTTCTTT; cdr3_aa: CASRGKSDTEAFF
d_call: .; v_call: TRBV6-6; j_call: TRBJ2-7; clone_size: many; cdr3_nt: TGTGCCAGCAGAGGGACGTCCGAGAGCTCCTACGAGCAGTACTTC; cdr3_aa: CASRGTSESSYEQYF
d_call: .; v_call: TRBV7-9; j_call: TRBJ1-6; clone_size: .; cdr3_nt: TGTGCCAGCAGAGAGGGGGTCGTGGATTCACCCCTCCACTTT; cdr3_aa: CASREGVVDSPLHF
d_call: .; v_call: TRBV20-1; j_call: TRBJ2-5; clone_size: few; cdr3_nt: TGCAGTGCTAGACGCAGGGGGGTCGAGACCCAGTACTTC; cdr3_aa: CSARRRGVETQYF
d_call: TRBD2; v_call: TRBV5-6; j_call: TRBJ2-1; clone_size: .; cdr3_nt: TGTGCCAGCAGCCCTAGCGGGAGAATAGGAACCGAGCAGTTCTTC; cdr3_aa: CASSPSGRIGTEQFF
d_call: TRBD1; v_call: TRBV27; j_call: TRBJ2-7; clone_size: many; cdr3_nt: TGTGCCAGCAGTCCGTGGGACAGGGCCTACGAGCAGTACTTC; cdr3_aa: CASSPWDRAYEQYF
d_call: .; v_call: TRBV7-3; j_call: TRBJ1-1; clone_size: many; cdr3_nt: TGTGCCAGCAGCTTAGGCCCAGGGCCCACTGAAGCTTTCTTT; cdr3_aa: CASSLGPGPTEAFF
d_call: .; v_call: TRBV7-8; j_call: TRBJ2-1; clone_size: .; cdr3_nt: TGTGCCAGCAGCGATTGGGACTCCTACATTGAGCAGTTCTTC; cdr3_aa: CASSDWDSYIEQFF
d_call: TRBD1; v_call: TRBV13; j_call: TRBJ1-2; clone_size: .; cdr3_nt: TGTGCCAGCAGTTTAACCTCGACAGGGGGCATTGGCTACACCTTC; cdr3_aa: CASSLTSTGGIGYTF
d_call: .; v_call: TRBV7-2; j_call: TRBJ2-3; clone_size: few; cdr3_nt: TGTGCCAGCAGCTTACCCCCAGGTACAGGGTATTTT; cdr3_aa: CASSLPPGTGYF
d_call: .; v_call: TRBV12-3/TRBV12-4; j_call: TRBJ2-7; clone_size: .; cdr3_nt: TGTGCCAGCAGTCCCGGGATCCATCCAACCGAGCAGTACTTC; cdr3_aa: CASSPGIHPTEQYF
d_call: .; v_call: TRBV12-3/TRBV12-4; j_call: TRBJ1-1; clone_size: .; cdr3_nt: TGTGCCAGCAGTTTGTTGTCCGCGACTGAAGCTTTCTTT; cdr3_aa: CASSLLSATEAFF
d_call: TRBD1; v_call: TRBV15; j_call: TRBJ1-2; clone_size: few; cdr3_nt: TGTGCCACCAGCAGTTCACAGGGGCCTCCCTATGGCTACACCTTC; cdr3_aa: CATSSSQGPPYGYTF
d_call: .; v_call: TRBV5-1; j_call: TRBJ1-1; clone_size: many; cdr3_nt: TGCGCCAGCAGCTTGGCCGGAGGGGTCCTGAACACTGAAGCTTTCTTT; cdr3_aa: CASSLAGGVLNTEAFF
d_call: TRBD2; v_call: TRBV2; j_call: TRBJ2-2; clone_size: many; cdr3_nt: TGTGCCAGCTCCCAGGGAGGGTCCCCCGGGGAGCTGTTTTTT; cdr3_aa: CASSQGGSPGELFF
d_call: .; v_call: TRBV6-2/TRBV6-3; j_call: TRBJ2-3; clone_size: .; cdr3_nt: TGTGCCAGCAGTTCCCGTCATGGACGCACAGATACGCAGTATTTT; cdr3_aa: CASSSRHGRTDTQYF
d_call: TRBD2; v_call: TRBV20-1; j_call: TRBJ2-3; clone_size: few; cdr3_nt: TGCAGTACTAAGCCTAGCGGCCGCACAGATACGCAGTATTTT; cdr3_aa: CSTKPSGRTDTQYF
d_call: .; v_call: TRBV9; j_call: TRBJ2-1; clone_size: many; cdr3_nt: TGTGCCAGCAGATCCACGGGCGGGGGCGTTGATGAGCAGTTCTTC; cdr3_aa: CASRSTGGGVDEQFF
d_call: .; v_call: TRBV11-3; j_call: TRBJ1-6; clone_size: .; cdr3_nt: TGCATAAGGGGACCAATTGTGATCCTCCACTTT; cdr3_aa: CIRGPIVILHF
d_call: .; v_call: TRBV2; j_call: TRBJ1-2; clone_size: many; cdr3_nt: TGTGCCAGCAGAACGTCGGGCTACACCTTC; cdr3_aa: CASRTSGYTF
d_call: .; v_call: TRBV7-8; j_call: TRBJ1-1; clone_size: few; cdr3_nt: TGTGCCAGCAGCTTAGAACGGGGACTGAGCACTGAAGCTTTCTTT; cdr3_aa: CASSLERGLSTEAFF
d_call: .; v_call: TRBV3-1; j_call: TRBJ2-3; clone_size: many; cdr3_nt: TGTGCCAGCAGCCGCGCCGCCGATACGCAGTATTTT; cdr3_aa: CASSRAADTQYF
d_call: TRBD2; v_call: TRBV6-6; j_call: TRBJ2-5; clone_size: .; cdr3_nt: TGTGCCAGCAGCCAAGGCGGGGGTCAAGAGACCCAGTACTTC; cdr3_aa: CASSQGGGQETQYF
d_call: .; v_call: TRBV7-9; j_call: TRBJ2-5; clone_size: many; cdr3_nt: TGTGCCAGCAGTTTAGAAGGGAGTGCGGGAAACCAAGAGACCCAGTACTTC; cdr3_aa: CASSLEGSAGNQETQYF
d_call: .; v_call: TRBV20-1; j_call: TRBJ2-3; clone_size: .; cdr3_nt: TGCAGTGCTAGAAGGGGAGCTAACACAGATACGCAGTATTTT; cdr3_aa: CSARRGANTDTQYF
d_call: .; v_call: TRBV1; j_call: TRBJ1-6; clone_size: .; cdr3_nt: TGCACCAGCAGCCAAGACCCGGTTCATTCACCCCTCCACTTT; cdr3_aa: CTSSQDPVHSPLHF